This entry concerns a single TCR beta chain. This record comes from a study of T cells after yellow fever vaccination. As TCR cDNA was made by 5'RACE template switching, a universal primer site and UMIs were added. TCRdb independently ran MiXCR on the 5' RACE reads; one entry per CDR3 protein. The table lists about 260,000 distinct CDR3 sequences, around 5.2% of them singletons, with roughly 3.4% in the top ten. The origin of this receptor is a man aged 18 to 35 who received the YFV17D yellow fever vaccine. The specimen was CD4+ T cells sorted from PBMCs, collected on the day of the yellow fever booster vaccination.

CDR3: CASGGLAGLQYF. The CDR3 DNA is TGTGCCAGCGGGGGACTAGCCGGGCTTCAGTATTTT. V usage is TRBV27 and J usage is TRBJ2-3; TRBD2 matches at 9 bases. The V gene's germline CDR1 is MNHEY and CDR2 SMNVEV (reference sequence). The CDR3 extends over 12 amino acids. The V and J ends lost 8 bases and 12 bases, in that order; junction bases with no gene match: 9.